This TCR beta chain is from a study of T cell repertoires in ileal Crohn's disease. The V segment lost 4 bases and the J segment 7 bases; nucleotides outside the gene matches: 9. Germline V gives CDR1 SNHLY, CDR2 FYNNEI. The CDR3 contains 15 residues. Sequenced by immunoSEQ multiplex PCR; TCRdb stores in-frame clones only, minus some. The sample consists of more than 3,500 clones, about 80% of them appearing once. V and J are TRBV2 and TRBJ2-1; 8 bases agree with TRBD2. The clonotype comes from an adult with Crohn's disease. Sequenced: ileal tissue. CDR3 in DNA: TGTGCCAGCAGTGGTCTGACGGGAGGGGCGAATGAGCAGTTCTTC. This encodes CASSGLTGGANEQFF.